These 8 T cell receptor beta chains originate from one sample sequenced in a study of blood T cell repertoires in COVID-19. The repertoire was sequenced with immunoSEQ multiplex PCR; TCRdb's copy has only in-frame clones and lacks some. The sample lists about 460,000 clones; about 85% were seen once. Sequenced material: PBMCs or T cells enriched from blood (not recorded which). These receptors all come from a woman aged 55 to 70 who had recovered from COVID-19.

This sequence joins TRBV3-1 (or the pseudogene TRBV3-2) and TRBJ1-1; D unresolved. The length of the CDR3 is 14 residues. V shed 4 bases and J shed 5 bases, with 14 bases lying between them. Germline-derived CDR1 and CDR2 are LGHDT and YNNKEL (reference sequence). This CDR3 reads CASSPSLAGTEAFF. The CDR3, as DNA: TGTGCCAGCAGCCCCTCCCTAGCGGGAACTGAAGCTTTCTTT.

The chain recombines TRBV2 with TRBJ2-7; 7 bases align to TRBD1. Trimming removed 5 bases from V and 7 bases from J; junction bases left unmatched: 5. The germline CDR1 and CDR2 sequences are SNHLY and FYNNEI. The CDR3 is made up of 12 amino acids. The CDR3 DNA follows: TGTGCCAGCAGTCCGACAGGGAGTGAGCAGTACGTC. This codes for CASSPTGSEQYV.

The chain couples TRBV5-1 to TRBJ2-7; 11 bases fit TRBD2. The CDR3 covers 14 residues. Germline CDR1 and CDR2: SGHRS and YFSETQ. Trimming at V came to 4 bases and at J to 6 bases, leaving 6 bases not matched to a gene. Written as DNA, the CDR3 is TGCGCCAGCAGCCTGACTAGCGGGGTTCCCGAGCAGTACTTC. It translates to CASSLTSGVPEQYF.

The rearrangement uses TRBV5-1 and TRBJ1-6, with 9 bases lining up with TRBD1. Trimming took 5 bases from V and 8 from J; bases not matched to a gene: 5. The CDR3 totals 14 residues. The V gene's germline CDR1 is SGHRS and CDR2 YFSETQ. CDR3 nucleotide sequence: TGCGCCAGCAGTTCGGGACAGGGCTATTCACCCCTCCACTTT. This gives the protein CASSSGQGYSPLHF.

The V and J genes are TRBV29-1 and TRBJ1-1, with D perhaps matching TRBD1 (5 bases). Trimming took 6 bases from V and 2 from J, leaving 13 bases between them. The CDR3 is made up of 13 amino acids. Germline V gives CDR1 SQVTM, CDR2 ANQGSEA. Here the CDR3 reads CSVDSRGNTEAFF. As DNA, the CDR3 is TGCAGCGTCGACAGCAGAGGAAACACTGAAGCTTTCTTT.

The CDR3 region has the DNA TGTGCCAGCAGCGCCGGGACAGGGTTTGCGAATTCACCCCTCCACTTT. Protein product: CASSAGTGFANSPLHF. The chain joins TRBV3-1 (or the pseudogene TRBV3-2) to TRBJ1-6, with 9 bases aligning to TRBD1. The CDR3 extends over 16 amino acids. After removal of 5 bases from V and 7 bases from J, the junction contained 9 bases not matched to a gene. Germline loops: CDR1 LGHDT, CDR2 YNNKEL (reference sequence).

The chain is built from TRBV30 and TRBJ2-3, with D possibly TRBD2 on 7 matching bases. Germline V lookup: CDR1 GTSNPN, CDR2 SVGIG (reference sequence). The CDR3 totals 12 residues. The CDR3 is CAIWGGPDTQYF. The CDR3 DNA is TGTGCGATATGGGGGGGCCCAGATACGCAGTATTTT.

This clone was observed a handful of times. This chain uses TRBV7-9 with TRBJ1-5, with 11 bases fitting TRBD1. Germline CDR1 is SEHNR and CDR2 is FQNEAQ (reference sequence). This CDR3 spans 15 amino acids. Trimming removed 4 bases from V and 6 bases from J; junction bases left unmatched: 5. The CDR3: CASSSGQGGTQPQHF. The CDR3 bases are TGTGCCAGCAGCTCGGGACAGGGGGGAACTCAGCCCCAGCATTTT.